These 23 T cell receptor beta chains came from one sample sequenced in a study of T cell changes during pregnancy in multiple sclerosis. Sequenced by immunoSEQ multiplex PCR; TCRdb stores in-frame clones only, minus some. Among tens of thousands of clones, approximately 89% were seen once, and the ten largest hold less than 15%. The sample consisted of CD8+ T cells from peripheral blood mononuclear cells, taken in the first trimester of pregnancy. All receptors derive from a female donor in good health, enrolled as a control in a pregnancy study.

The CDR3 nucleotides are TGTGCCAGCAGCTTCTCTAAAACAGGGACCTCTTGGGAGCAGTACTTC. This translates into CASSFSKTGTSWEQYF. The chain combines TRBV11-2 with TRBJ2-7; possibly TRBD1 for D (6 bases). Trimming removed 3 bases at V and 7 bases at J, with 22 bases between. Germline V lookup: CDR1 SGHAT, CDR2 FQNNGV. The CDR3 covers 16 residues.

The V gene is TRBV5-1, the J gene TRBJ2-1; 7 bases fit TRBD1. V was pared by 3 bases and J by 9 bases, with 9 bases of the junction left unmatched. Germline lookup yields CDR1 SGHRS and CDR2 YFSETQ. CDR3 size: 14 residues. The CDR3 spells CASSSGQIYGEQFF. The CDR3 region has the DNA TGCGCCAGCAGCTCGGGACAGATTTACGGTGAGCAGTTCTTC. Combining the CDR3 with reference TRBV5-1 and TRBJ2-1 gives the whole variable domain KAGVTQTPRYLIKTRGQQVTLSCSPISGHRSVSWYQQTPGQGLQFLFEYFSETQRNKGNFPGRFSGRQFSNSRSEMNVSTLELGDSALYLCASSSGQIYGEQFFGPGTRLTVL.

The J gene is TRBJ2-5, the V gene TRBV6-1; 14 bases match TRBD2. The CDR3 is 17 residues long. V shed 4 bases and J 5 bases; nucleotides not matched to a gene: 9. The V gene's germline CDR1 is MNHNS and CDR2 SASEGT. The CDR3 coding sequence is TGTGCCAGCAGTGGTACCGGGACTAGCGGGAGATGGGAGACCCAGTACTTC. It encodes CASSGTGTSGRWETQYF.

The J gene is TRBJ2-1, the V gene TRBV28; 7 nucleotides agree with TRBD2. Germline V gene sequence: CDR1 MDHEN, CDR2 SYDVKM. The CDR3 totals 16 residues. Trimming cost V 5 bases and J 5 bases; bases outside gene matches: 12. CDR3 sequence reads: CASSPLLVAGDNEQFF. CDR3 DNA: TGTGCCAGCAGTCCCCTTCTCGTAGCGGGCGACAATGAGCAGTTCTTC.

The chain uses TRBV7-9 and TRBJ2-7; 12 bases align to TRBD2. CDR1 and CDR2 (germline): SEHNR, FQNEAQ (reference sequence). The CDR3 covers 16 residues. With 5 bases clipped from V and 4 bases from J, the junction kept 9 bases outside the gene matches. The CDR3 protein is CASSPSGRGLGYEQYF. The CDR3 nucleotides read TGTGCCAGCAGCCCTAGCGGGAGGGGTTTAGGGTACGAGCAGTACTTC.

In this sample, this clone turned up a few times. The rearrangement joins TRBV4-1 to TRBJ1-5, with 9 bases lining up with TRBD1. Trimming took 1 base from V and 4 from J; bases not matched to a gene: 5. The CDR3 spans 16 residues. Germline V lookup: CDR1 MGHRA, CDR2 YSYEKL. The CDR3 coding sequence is TGCGCCAGCAGCCAAGGCGGGACAGGGTGGAATCAGCCCCAGCATTTT. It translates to CASSQGGTGWNQPQHF.

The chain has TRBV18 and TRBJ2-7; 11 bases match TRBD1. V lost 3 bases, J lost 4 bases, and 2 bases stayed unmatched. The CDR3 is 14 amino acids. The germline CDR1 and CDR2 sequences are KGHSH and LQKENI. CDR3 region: CASSPGQGAYEQYF. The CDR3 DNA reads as TGTGCCAGCTCACCCGGACAGGGGGCATACGAGCAGTACTTC.

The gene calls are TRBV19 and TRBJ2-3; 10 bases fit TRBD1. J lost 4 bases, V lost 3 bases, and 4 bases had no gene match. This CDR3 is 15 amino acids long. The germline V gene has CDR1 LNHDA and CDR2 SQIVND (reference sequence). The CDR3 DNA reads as TGTGCCAGTAGTATTGGGACAGGGGAGGCAGATACGCAGTATTTT. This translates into CASSIGTGEADTQYF.

The CDR3 nucleotides are TGTGCCTGGAGTGCCTCTAACCTAGCGGGAGAGAGGCATACGCAGTATTTT. Its translation: CAWSASNLAGERHTQYF. V usage is TRBV30 and J usage is TRBJ2-3, with 10 nucleotides matching TRBD2. The germline V gene has CDR1 GTSNPN and CDR2 SVGIG (reference sequence). This CDR3 is 17 amino acids long. The V gene end was trimmed by 1 base and the J gene end by 7 bases; junction bases not matched to a gene: 14.

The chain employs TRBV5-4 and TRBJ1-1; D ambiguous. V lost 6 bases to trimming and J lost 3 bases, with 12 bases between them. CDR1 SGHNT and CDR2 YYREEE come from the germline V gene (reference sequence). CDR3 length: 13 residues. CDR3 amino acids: CASTPGGYTEAFF. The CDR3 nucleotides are TGTGCCAGCACCCCCGGAGGGTACACTGAAGCTTTCTTT.

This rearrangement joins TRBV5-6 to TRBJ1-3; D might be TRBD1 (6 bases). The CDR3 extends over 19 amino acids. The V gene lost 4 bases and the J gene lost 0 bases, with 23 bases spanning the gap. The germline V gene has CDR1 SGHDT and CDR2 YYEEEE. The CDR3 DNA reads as TGTGCCAGCAGCCCTTCGGACAGAACCTCGCTCTTCTCTGGAAACACCATATATTTT. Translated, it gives CASSPSDRTSLFSGNTIYF.

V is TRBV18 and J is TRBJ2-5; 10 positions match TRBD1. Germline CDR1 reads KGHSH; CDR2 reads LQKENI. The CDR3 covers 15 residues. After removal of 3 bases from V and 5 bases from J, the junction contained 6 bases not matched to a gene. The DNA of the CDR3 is TGTGCCAGCTCACCTTACGACAGGGGGCATGAGACCCAGTACTTC. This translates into CASSPYDRGHETQYF.

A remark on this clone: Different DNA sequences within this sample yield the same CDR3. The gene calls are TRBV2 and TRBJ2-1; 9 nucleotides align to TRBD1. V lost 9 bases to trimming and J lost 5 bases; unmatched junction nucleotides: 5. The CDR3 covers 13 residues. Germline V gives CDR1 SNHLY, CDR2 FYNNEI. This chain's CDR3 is CARQGQGDNEQFF. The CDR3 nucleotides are TGTGCCAGGCAGGGACAGGGCGACAATGAGCAGTTCTTC.

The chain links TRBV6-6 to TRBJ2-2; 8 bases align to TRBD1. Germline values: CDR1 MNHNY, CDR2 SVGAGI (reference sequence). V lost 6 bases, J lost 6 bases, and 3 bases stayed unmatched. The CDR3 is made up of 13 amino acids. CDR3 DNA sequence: TGTGCCAGCAGACCAGGGGGCGCCGGGGAGCTGTTTTTT. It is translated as CASRPGGAGELFF.

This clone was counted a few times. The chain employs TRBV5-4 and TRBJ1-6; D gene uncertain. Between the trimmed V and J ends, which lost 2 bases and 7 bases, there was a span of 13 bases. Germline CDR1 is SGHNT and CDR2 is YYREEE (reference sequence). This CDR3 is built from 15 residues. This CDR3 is CASSFFGVANSPLHF. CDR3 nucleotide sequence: TGTGCCAGCAGCTTCTTCGGGGTGGCGAATTCACCCCTCCACTTT.

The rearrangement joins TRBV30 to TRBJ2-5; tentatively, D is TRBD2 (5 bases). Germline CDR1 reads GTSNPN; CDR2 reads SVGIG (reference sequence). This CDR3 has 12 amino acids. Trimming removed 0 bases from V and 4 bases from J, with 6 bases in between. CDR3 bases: TGTGCCTGGAGTGTGGGGAGAGAGACCCAGTACTTC. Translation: CAWSVGRETQYF.

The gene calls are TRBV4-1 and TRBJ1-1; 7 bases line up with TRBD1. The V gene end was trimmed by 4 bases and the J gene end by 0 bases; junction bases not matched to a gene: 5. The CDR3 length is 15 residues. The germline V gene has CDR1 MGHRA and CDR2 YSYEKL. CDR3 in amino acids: CASSLHRGLNTEAFF. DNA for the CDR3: TGCGCCAGCAGCCTACACAGGGGATTGAACACTGAAGCTTTCTTT.

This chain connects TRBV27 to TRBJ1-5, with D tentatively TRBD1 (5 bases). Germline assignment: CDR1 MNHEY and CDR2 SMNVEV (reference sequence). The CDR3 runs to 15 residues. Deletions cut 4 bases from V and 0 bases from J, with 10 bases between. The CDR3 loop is CASSWGGYSNQPQHF. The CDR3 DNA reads TGTGCCAGCAGTTGGGGCGGATATAGCAATCAGCCCCAGCATTTT.

In nucleotides, the CDR3 is TGCAGCGTTCGTAGGGGCTCACCCTACGAGCAGTACTTC. It codes for CSVRRGSPYEQYF. The chain links TRBV29-1 to TRBJ2-7; D possibly corresponds to TRBD1 (5 bases). V was shortened by 5 bases and J by 2 bases, with 13 bases between the two germline ends. The germline gives CDR1 SQVTM, CDR2 ANQGSEA. The CDR3 is 13 residues long.

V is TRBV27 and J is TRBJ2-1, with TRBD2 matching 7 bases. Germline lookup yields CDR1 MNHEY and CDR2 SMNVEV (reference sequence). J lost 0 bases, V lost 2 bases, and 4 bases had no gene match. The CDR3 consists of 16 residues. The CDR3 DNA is TGTGCCAGCAGTTTAAACGGGAGGAGCTCCTACAATGAGCAGTTCTTC. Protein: CASSLNGRSSYNEQFF.

The CDR3: CASSLDRVAGELFF. The CDR3 region has the DNA TGTGCCAGCAGCTTGGACAGGGTAGCCGGGGAGCTGTTTTTT. This chain connects TRBV7-8 to TRBJ2-2, with TRBD1 matching over 8 bases. The length of the CDR3 is 14 residues. The V gene end was trimmed by 3 bases and the J gene end by 6 bases; junction bases not matched to a gene: 3. Per the germline V gene, CDR1 is SGHVS and CDR2 is FQNEAQ. Complete variable domain (other parts from reference TRBV7-8 and TRBJ2-2): GAGVSQSPRYKVAKRGQDVALRCDPISGHVSLFWYQQALGQGPEFLTYFQNEAQLDKSGLPSDRFFAERPEGSVSTLKIQRTQQEDSAVYLCASSLDRVAGELFFGEGSRLTVL.

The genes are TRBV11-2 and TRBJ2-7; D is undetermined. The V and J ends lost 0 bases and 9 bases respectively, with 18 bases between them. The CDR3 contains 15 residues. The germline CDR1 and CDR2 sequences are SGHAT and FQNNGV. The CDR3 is CASSLDAFGMLGQYF. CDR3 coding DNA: TGTGCCAGCAGCTTAGATGCGTTTGGTATGCTCGGGCAGTACTTC.

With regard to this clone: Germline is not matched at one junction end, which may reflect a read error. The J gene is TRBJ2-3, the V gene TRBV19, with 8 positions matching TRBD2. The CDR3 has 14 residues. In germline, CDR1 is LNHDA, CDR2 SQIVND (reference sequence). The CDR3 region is CASSSRTSKDTQYF. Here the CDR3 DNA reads TGTGCCAGTAGTTCCCGGACTAGCAAAGATACGCAGTATTTT. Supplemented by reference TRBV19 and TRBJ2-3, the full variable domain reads DGGITQSPKYLFRKEGQNVTLSCEQNLNHDAMYWYRQDPGQGLRLIYYSQIVNDFQKGDIAEGYSVSREKKESFPLTVTSAQKNPTAFYLCASSSRTSKDTQYFGPGTRLTVL.